Given below is one T cell receptor beta chain in context. Its antigen is unknown. The entry originates in a study of blood T cells in healthy people across ages. Whole-study results and caveats: Measured against age, TCR beta diversity per million T cells decreased in a roughly linear manner. Donor CMV infection status was unknown, possibly confounding age-related changes in expanded clonotypes. It was not possible, with unsorted PBMCs, to conclusively compare naive and antigen-experienced cells.

V lost 1 base and J lost 5, with 18 bases in between. Germline values: CDR1 SGHKS, CDR2 YYEKEE (reference sequence). This CDR3 region has 16 residues. Primed by a sample-barcoded 5' primer and a J-beta primer mix, a second PCR proceeded for roughly 7 to 12 cycles. TCRdb redid the calling of the 5' RACE reads with MiXCR, one entry per CDR3 protein. The table records 1.5 million to 2 million distinct CDR3 sequences, roughly 28% of them present only once. Source material: blood. The chain is built from TRBV5-5 and TRBJ1-2; a weak D match, TRBD1 (5 bases). The TCR sequence derives from a woman in her twenties or thirties in good health. CDR3 sequence: CASSLKTVKGSYGYTF. In DNA form, the CDR3 reads TGTGCCAGCAGCTTGAAGACGGTGAAGGGGAGTTATGGCTACACCTTC.